The clone carrying this T cell receptor beta chain turned up a few times. Its target is not known. Original processing notes: The distant-metastasis classifier for papillary thyroid cancer was built from CDR3 differences across clinicopathological groups. Through MiXCR, TCRdb re-clonotyped the PCR reads. The V and J calls reflect TCRdb's pipeline rather than the authors' work. The data contain 15,000 to 20,000 clones, roughly a quarter of them singletons. The data stem from a study of metastatic and nonmetastatic thyroid tumors. Study-level background: Patients with malignant and benign thyroid disease provided blood and tumor or nodule tissue, whose repertoires were compared.

Treatment of any kind had been given to no patient before thyroid surgery. Germline V CDR1 and CDR2: MNHNS, SASEGT. This CDR3 spans 17 amino acids. V was clipped by 6 bases and J by 4 bases; unmatched bases: 16. General observations from the study: According to reports, the diversity of TCR beta was significantly higher in malignant thyroid tumors than in benign nodules, and this held in both blood and tumor samples.

The chain has TRBV6-1 and TRBJ2-7; 9 bases agree with TRBD1. Sequencing used tumor tissue. The sequence was obtained from a female donor with papillary thyroid cancer or a benign thyroid nodule (not recorded which). Some clones in this sample may be carry-over from other donors' samples. Here the CDR3 DNA reads TGTGCCAGCAGCAATAACCGGGACAGGGTATCTAGGTACGAGCAGTACGTC. It encodes CASSNNRDRVSRYEQYV.